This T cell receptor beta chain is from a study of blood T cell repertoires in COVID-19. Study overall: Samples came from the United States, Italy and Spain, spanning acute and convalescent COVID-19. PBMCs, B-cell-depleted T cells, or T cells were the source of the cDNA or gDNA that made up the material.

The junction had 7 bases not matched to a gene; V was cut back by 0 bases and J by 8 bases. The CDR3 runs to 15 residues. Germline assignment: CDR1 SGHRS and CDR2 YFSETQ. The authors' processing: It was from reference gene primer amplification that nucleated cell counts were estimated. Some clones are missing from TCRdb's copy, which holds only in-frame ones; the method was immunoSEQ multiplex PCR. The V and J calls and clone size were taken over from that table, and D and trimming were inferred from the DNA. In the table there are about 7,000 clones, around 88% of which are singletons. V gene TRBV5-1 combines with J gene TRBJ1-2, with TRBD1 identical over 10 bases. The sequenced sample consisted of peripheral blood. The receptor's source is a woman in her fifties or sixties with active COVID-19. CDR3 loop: CASSLDGQGGSGYTF. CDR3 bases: TGCGCCAGCAGCTTGGACGGACAGGGGGGTTCGGGCTACACCTTC.